This section outlines one TCR beta chain sequence together with its context. Its antigen target is currently unknown. No much larger clone is present one base from it, and per-base qualities are unavailable. Receptor libraries were prepared by RT-PCR. The sequencer listed for this sample is Illumina HiSeq 2500. Using fastp trimming at Q25 and MiXCR clonotype assembly, TCRdb reanalyzed the public sequencing data and kept in-frame beta chains. CDR3 protein duplicates are merged, each entry listing the most common genes and DNA. Present in this sample are about 190,000 distinct CDR3 sequences, around 15% of which were seen just once. The top ten clones comprise 20% to 30% of the sample. The entry originates in a study of response to subunit inactivated influenza vaccine (dated by TCRdb to the late 2010s). With regard to the full study: Deep quantitative profiling of the T cell receptor repertoire was used in the study to follow responses to a trivalent subunit inactivated influenza vaccine.

The investigation overall reported the following: The authors proposed that each seasonal influenza vaccination may bring in only a limited number of new T cells.

The source was CD8+ T cells sorted from PBMCs, collected 5 to 6 days after vaccination. The receptor comes from a man aged 50-59 years who received an inactivated influenza vaccine. Donor details come from another sample of the same person, matched by shared clones.

The nucleotides read TGTGCCACCTCAGATTCCCCGATTAACTCCTACGAGCAGTACTTC. This codes for CATSDSPINSYEQYF. The receptor chain draws on TRBV15 and TRBJ2-7; the D gene identity is not certain. The germline V gene (reference sequence) gives CDR1 as LNHNV and CDR2 as YYDKDF. V gives up 8 bases and J gives up 0 bases, and the segment between their germline ends measures 17 bases. Including cysteine and phenylalanine, the CDR3 has 15 amino acids. The read is trimmed to its CDR3 DNA, 45 bases read in frame from base 1.